These T cell receptor beta chains were read from a single sample in a study of PD-1 blockade in classical Hodgkin lymphoma. Generated by immunoSEQ multiplex PCR, the TCRdb table keeps only in-frame clones and is missing some. The data contain 50,000 to 85,000 clones, around 75% of them singletons. Sequencing was performed on peripheral blood mononuclear cells (PBMCs), taken before the second cycle of nivolumab. The receptors stem from a human donor with classical Hodgkin lymphoma. Each CDR3 is given with its conserved first and last residue. A D gene is named only where the DNA matches it firmly. Some rows have no size entry. The others give once, few or many, or a class for an expanded clone.

>TRBJ2-5|-|TRBV5-3|few
TGTGCCAGAAGCCTGGAGGACACTAGGTTTGGGGAGACCCAGTACTTC
CARSLEDTRFGETQYF
>TRBJ2-3|-|TRBV10-3|-
TGTGCCATCAGGGACTTATCAGATACGCAGTATTTT
CAIRDLSDTQYF
>TRBJ2-7|-|TRBV20-1|few
TGCAGTGCTAGTGACGGGGACGAGCAGTACTTC
CSASDGDEQYF
>TRBJ2-1|-|TRBV5-6|-
TGTGCCAGCAGCTTGGCGGAGCTCGGGTGGGAGCAGTTCTTC
CASSLAELGWEQFF
>TRBJ1-6|-|TRBV28|-
TGTGCCAGCAGTTTTGGACCCCTCCACTTT
CASSFGPLHF
>TRBJ2-1|TRBD1|TRBV5-4|-
TGTGCCAGCAGCGTGGGACAGGTCCACGCCTACAATGAGCAGTTCTTC
CASSVGQVHAYNEQFF
>TRBJ1-3|-|TRBV6-1|-
TGTGCCAGCAGTGAAGGAGTCGGCTCTGGAAACACCATATATTTT
CASSEGVGSGNTIYF
>TRBJ2-7|TRBD1|TRBV6-5|-
TGTGCCAGCGGACAGGGGGTAGACTACGAGCAGTACTTC
CASGQGVDYEQYF
>TRBJ1-1|-|TRBV28|-
TGTGCCAGCAGTTTATTTCTGAACACTGAAGCTTTCTTT
CASSLFLNTEAFF
>TRBJ2-1|TRBD2|TRBV28|few
TGTGCCAGCAAGGGCCCAGCGGGGGCCTACAATGAGCAGTTCTTC
CASKGPAGAYNEQFF
>TRBJ1-1|-|TRBV4-2|-
TGTGCCAGCAGCCAAGTAGGGGCGAACACTGAAGCTTTCTTT
CASSQVGANTEAFF
>TRBJ2-2|TRBD2|TRBV13|-
TGTGCCAGCAGCTCCCGACTAGCGGGGGGGCCTGTGTTGAACACCGGGGAGCTGTTTTTT
CASSSRLAGGPVLNTGELFF
>TRBJ1-5|-|TRBV5-8|-
TGTGCCAGCAGCTTGCGCTCAGGGAAGCCCCAGCCCCAGCATTTT
CASSLRSGKPQPQHF
>TRBJ2-7|-|TRBV15|-
TGTGCCACCAGCAGAGAGATCGGTTCCTACGAGCAGTACTTC
CATSREIGSYEQYF
>TRBJ2-1|-|TRBV9|-
TGTGCCAGCAGCCACCCTTCAAAGGGAAGGATATACAATGAGCAGTTCTTC
CASSHPSKGRIYNEQFF
>TRBJ2-3|TRBD2|TRBV30|-
TGTGCCTTCGGACTAGCGATTCCAGGAGATACGCAGTATTTT
CAFGLAIPGDTQYF